This TCR beta chain was captured in a study of technical replicates of blood from a handful of donors. Clones were sequenced by immunoSEQ multiplex PCR, and TCRdb holds only the in-frame ones, with some missing. The table lists tens of thousands of clones, roughly 94% of them singletons. This receptor was taken from a human donor in good health. What was sequenced was T cells isolated from PBMCs.

The CDR3, as DNA: TGTGCCAGTAGTATGGTGGGGGGTGCTCTGTGGACTGAAGCTTTCTTT. It encodes CASSMVGGALWTEAFF. V and J are TRBV19 and TRBJ1-1; possible D gene TRBD1, 5 bases. V shed 3 bases and J shed 5 bases, with 19 bases lying between them. The CDR3 length is 16 residues. In germline, CDR1 is LNHDA, CDR2 SQIVND (reference sequence).